This TCR beta chain was documented in a study of a mutant IDH1 vaccine in newly diagnosed glioma (dated by TCRdb to the early 2020s). Concerning the study at large: Vaccination was initiated 4-6 weeks after radiotherapy alone, or concurrently with temozolomide cycles in the chemotherapy-containing groups. Peripheral blood samples were drawn at six visits, namely V03 (baseline), V05, V07, V10, V12 and V13. Before enrollment, most patients had been given radiochemotherapy with temozolomide as standard therapy, while the rest had received either radiotherapy alone or temozolomide alone. The week-35 safety follow-up was designated visit V12, and the week-47 end of study was designated visit V13. Longitudinal TCRB deep sequencing was done for 25 treated patients, wherever samples were available for exploratory analyses. The approximately 33 treated patients were approximately 62% male and around 40% female, with a mean age of approximately 40 years.

The germline V gene supplies CDR1 MNHEY and CDR2 SVGAGI. The cysteine opens and the phenylalanine closes a CDR3 of 14 amino acids. Here the CDR3 DNA is all that survives: 42 bases in frame from base 1. V sheds 6 bases and J sheds 5 bases, leaving 16 bases between their ends. Library method: the immunoSEQ multiplex PCR assay. The hsTCRB Kit was used according to the manufacturer's protocol to amplify rearranged TCR beta chain sequences. Sequencing of TCRB libraries was carried out on an Illumina MiSeq. The study's processing was this. The proprietary platform of the kit vendor was used for demultiplexing, trimming and gene mapping. TCRdb took this table from immuneACCESS and kept in-frame rearrangements with V and J called. Such tables lack part of the clones; where checked against another copy, unresolved V genes explain under half of the gap, and the rest is unexplained. The V and J calls and clone size come from that table; D and trimming were worked out from the DNA. Counted in this sample were about 50,000 clones; approximately 80% of them appeared once. 12% of the sample is held by the ten biggest clonotypes.

On this clone itself: Its antigen has not been determined. Base qualities are not recorded, but no much larger clone differs from it by a single base.

This sample's time point label indicates: week 35, safety follow-up. Each vaccine dose was 300 ug of a 20-mer mutant IDH1 peptide in Montanide, given subcutaneously with topical imiquimod. Patients were given eight vaccinations, in weeks 1, 3, 5, 7, 11, 15, 19 and 23, which matched visits V03 through V10. The donors had newly diagnosed IDH1-mutant astrocytomas of WHO grade 3 or 4 that showed loss of nuclear ATRX. The samples were drawn from NOA16, a multicentre, single-arm, open-label phase I trial in Germany that tested a mutant IDH1 peptide vaccine in humans for the first time. Genomic DNA for TCRB sequencing was isolated from EDTA blood with the DNeasy Blood and Tissue Kit. Overall study results and their limits: Vaccine-induced immune responses across multiple MHC alleles were detected in approximately 94% of patients. Pseudoprogression seemed to be unrelated to changes in the top peripheral T cell clonotypes found by TCRB sequencing. It was noted by the authors that analyses of patient blood samples could not be reproduced owing to sample limitations. Availability determined which PBMC samples were chosen for TCRB deep sequencing.

The sequenced sample was PBMCs, obtained from a glioma patient whose treatment included an IDH1 peptide vaccine. The chain couples TRBV6-5 to TRBJ1-2; TRBD1 is possibly the D segment (5 matching bases). This TCR derives from a man between 35 and 55 years old with glioma. The CDR3: CASSYRESGYGYTF. The nucleotide sequence is given as TGTGCCAGCAGCTATAGGGAGTCAGGGTATGGCTACACCTTC.